The rows below give T cell receptor beta chains drawn from one sample of a study of blood T cell repertoires in COVID-19. TCRdb keeps only in-frame clones here, not all; method: immunoSEQ multiplex PCR. The sample has just over 350,000 clones, less than 90% seen once. What was sequenced was peripheral blood. The receptors were gathered from a woman in her sixties or seventies with COVID-19, enrolled during active disease. Both conserved end residues are part of each CDR3. A D gene is named only where the DNA matches it firmly. A clone size is listed for some rows: how often the clone was seen (once, few, many), or a class if it is expanded.

j_gene: TRBJ1-5
d_gene: NA
v_gene: TRBV6-2/TRBV6-3
abundance: NA
len: 13
CDR3nt: TGTGCCAGCAGTTACTCGGCCGATCAGCCCCAGCATTTT
CDR3aa: CASSYSADQPQHF

j_gene: TRBJ2-5
d_gene: TRBD1
v_gene: TRBV18
abundance: NA
len: 15
CDR3nt: TGTGCCAGCTCACCGGAAGGACAGGGCCCAGAGACCCAGTACTTC
CDR3aa: CASSPEGQGPETQYF

j_gene: TRBJ1-2
d_gene: NA
v_gene: TRBV3-1/TRBV3-2
abundance: once
len: 15
CDR3nt: TGTGCCAGCAGCCAAGATGCAAGACCCACGAGGGGCTACACCTTC
CDR3aa: CASSQDARPTRGYTF

j_gene: TRBJ2-2
d_gene: TRBD1
v_gene: TRBV5-1
abundance: NA
len: 14
CDR3nt: TGCGCCAGCCTTGGACAGGGGGCTATCGGGGAGCTGTTTTTT
CDR3aa: CASLGQGAIGELFF

j_gene: TRBJ1-1
d_gene: TRBD1
v_gene: TRBV5-6
abundance: NA
len: 14
CDR3nt: TGTGCCAGCAGCCCGGGGACAGGGGGCACTGAAGCTTTCTTT
CDR3aa: CASSPGTGGTEAFF

j_gene: TRBJ1-2
d_gene: NA
v_gene: TRBV6-5
abundance: NA
len: 16
CDR3nt: TGTGCCAGCAGTTACTCGGTTCCAGGGGCAACGGGCGGCTACACCTTC
CDR3aa: CASSYSVPGATGGYTF

j_gene: TRBJ1-2
d_gene: TRBD1
v_gene: TRBV7-2
abundance: NA
len: 15
CDR3nt: TGTGCCAGCAGCAAGACAGGGGGAGATATGTATGGCTACACCTTC
CDR3aa: CASSKTGGDMYGYTF

j_gene: TRBJ1-2
d_gene: NA
v_gene: TRBV9
abundance: NA
len: 13
CDR3nt: TGTGCCAGCAGCCCCCTCGATCAGTATGGCTACACCTTC
CDR3aa: CASSPLDQYGYTF

j_gene: TRBJ1-4
d_gene: NA
v_gene: TRBV19
abundance: NA
len: 15
CDR3nt: TGTGCCAGTAACTCACGGGGGGGTCGGAGTGAAAAACTGTTTTTT
CDR3aa: CASNSRGGRSEKLFF

j_gene: TRBJ1-1
d_gene: NA
v_gene: TRBV18
abundance: NA
len: 13
CDR3nt: TGTGCCAGCTCACCACAGCTGAACACTGAAGCTTTCTTT
CDR3aa: CASSPQLNTEAFF

j_gene: TRBJ2-7
d_gene: TRBD2
v_gene: TRBV3-1/TRBV3-2
abundance: few
len: 13
CDR3nt: TGTGCCAGCAGCCAGAACGGGGGGAACGAGCAGTACTTC
CDR3aa: CASSQNGGNEQYF

j_gene: TRBJ2-7
d_gene: TRBD1
v_gene: TRBV15
abundance: NA
len: 13
CDR3nt: TGTGCCACCGGCCGGGACAGGGGCTACGAGCAGTACTTC
CDR3aa: CATGRDRGYEQYF

j_gene: TRBJ1-5
d_gene: TRBD1
v_gene: TRBV15
abundance: NA
len: 15
CDR3nt: TGTGCCACCAGCAGAGAGGGACAGGGAAATCAGCCCCAGCATTTT
CDR3aa: CATSREGQGNQPQHF

j_gene: TRBJ1-4
d_gene: NA
v_gene: TRBV5-1
abundance: NA
len: 13
CDR3nt: TGCGCCAGCAGCTTGACGGGGGGTGAAAAACTGTTTTTT
CDR3aa: CASSLTGGEKLFF

j_gene: TRBJ2-5
d_gene: TRBD2
v_gene: TRBV24-1
abundance: NA
len: 16
CDR3nt: TGTGCCACCAGTGATTTTGGAAGCGGGGGGGCTGAGACCCAGTACTTC
CDR3aa: CATSDFGSGGAETQYF

j_gene: TRBJ2-3
d_gene: TRBD2
v_gene: TRBV3-1/TRBV3-2
abundance: NA
len: 13
CDR3nt: TGTGCCAGCAAACAACTAGCGGGAGATACGCAGTATTTT
CDR3aa: CASKQLAGDTQYF

j_gene: TRBJ1-2
d_gene: NA
v_gene: TRBV19
abundance: NA
len: 14
CDR3nt: TGTGCCAGTAGTATTCATGGACAGAGCTATGGCTACACCTTC
CDR3aa: CASSIHGQSYGYTF

j_gene: TRBJ1-2
d_gene: NA
v_gene: TRBV7-8
abundance: NA
len: 12
CDR3nt: TGTGCCAGCAGCCGAGACAGCTATGGCTACACCTTC
CDR3aa: CASSRDSYGYTF

j_gene: TRBJ1-2
d_gene: NA
v_gene: TRBV4-1
abundance: NA
len: 15
CDR3nt: TGCGCCAGCAGCTCCCCCAGGGTCTATAACTATGGCTACACCTTC
CDR3aa: CASSSPRVYNYGYTF

j_gene: TRBJ1-2
d_gene: NA
v_gene: TRBV12-3/TRBV12-4
abundance: NA
len: 13
CDR3nt: TGTGCCACCAGACAGTCTTTCAACTATGGCTACACCTTC
CDR3aa: CATRQSFNYGYTF

j_gene: TRBJ1-1
d_gene: TRBD1
v_gene: TRBV19
abundance: NA
len: 15
CDR3nt: TGTGCCAGTAGCTGGGACAGGGGACCCGACACTGAAGCTTTCTTT
CDR3aa: CASSWDRGPDTEAFF

j_gene: TRBJ1-1
d_gene: NA
v_gene: TRBV5-8
abundance: NA
len: 14
CDR3nt: TGTGCCAGCAGCTTGGGGCAAACGAACACTGAAGCTTTCTTT
CDR3aa: CASSLGQTNTEAFF

j_gene: TRBJ1-3
d_gene: NA
v_gene: TRBV27
abundance: NA
len: 15
CDR3nt: TGTGCCAGCAGCCAGGGGTGGGGGACTGGAAACACCATATATTTT
CDR3aa: CASSQGWGTGNTIYF

j_gene: TRBJ2-4
d_gene: NA
v_gene: TRBV10-1
abundance: NA
len: 13
CDR3nt: TGCGCCAGCAGTGAGTCCCAAGGGGGCATTCAGTACTTC
CDR3aa: CASSESQGGIQYF

j_gene: TRBJ1-1
d_gene: NA
v_gene: TRBV7-8
abundance: NA
len: 13
CDR3nt: TGTGCCAGCAGCTTAACCCGAGACACTGAAGCTTTCTTT
CDR3aa: CASSLTRDTEAFF

j_gene: TRBJ2-1
d_gene: TRBD2
v_gene: TRBV5-1
abundance: NA
len: 18
CDR3nt: TGCGCCAGCAGCTTGGCGGGGGGGGCGTCCCCGTTCTACAATGAGCAGTTCTTC
CDR3aa: CASSLAGGASPFYNEQFF

j_gene: TRBJ1-1
d_gene: NA
v_gene: TRBV11-2
abundance: NA
len: 16
CDR3nt: TGTGCCAGCAGGCGCATACAGGGACCGGTGAACACTGAAGCTTTCTTT
CDR3aa: CASRRIQGPVNTEAFF

j_gene: TRBJ2-1
d_gene: NA
v_gene: TRBV7-9
abundance: NA
len: 15
CDR3nt: TGTGCCAGCAGCTTAGCGCTGGTAGGGGCCAATGAGCAGTTCTTC
CDR3aa: CASSLALVGANEQFF

j_gene: TRBJ2-5
d_gene: NA
v_gene: TRBV9
abundance: NA
len: 15
CDR3nt: TGTGCCAGCAGCGTAGGTGGCCAGATACAAGAGACCCAGTACTTC
CDR3aa: CASSVGGQIQETQYF

j_gene: TRBJ2-5
d_gene: TRBD2
v_gene: TRBV5-1
abundance: NA
len: 17
CDR3nt: TGCGCCAGCAACCCGGGGACTAGCGCCCGGGGAGGGGAGACCCAGTACTTC
CDR3aa: CASNPGTSARGGETQYF

j_gene: TRBJ1-1
d_gene: NA
v_gene: TRBV19
abundance: NA
len: 16
CDR3nt: TGTGCCAGTAGTCCGCAGGGGTATGGGCCTGACACTGAAGCTTTCTTT
CDR3aa: CASSPQGYGPDTEAFF

j_gene: TRBJ1-5
d_gene: TRBD1
v_gene: TRBV7-2
abundance: few
len: 15
CDR3nt: TGTGCCAGCAGCTTAGATCTCCAGGGGGATCAGCCCCAGCATTTT
CDR3aa: CASSLDLQGDQPQHF

j_gene: TRBJ2-1
d_gene: TRBD2
v_gene: TRBV27
abundance: NA
len: 15
CDR3nt: TGTGCCAGCAGTTTATACAGCGGGGGATACAATGAGCAGTTCTTC
CDR3aa: CASSLYSGGYNEQFF

j_gene: TRBJ2-7
d_gene: TRBD1
v_gene: TRBV14
abundance: once
len: 15
CDR3nt: TGTGCCAGCAGCCTCGGGACAGGGGGCTTCAGAGAGCAGTACTTC
CDR3aa: CASSLGTGGFREQYF

j_gene: TRBJ1-1
d_gene: NA
v_gene: TRBV7-3
abundance: NA
len: 13
CDR3nt: TGTGCCAGCAGCTTCGCTGAGGACACTGAAGCTTTCTTT
CDR3aa: CASSFAEDTEAFF

j_gene: TRBJ1-6
d_gene: TRBD1
v_gene: TRBV9
abundance: few
len: 15
CDR3nt: TGTGCCAGCAGCGCGGACAGGGCATATAATTCACCCCTCCACTTT
CDR3aa: CASSADRAYNSPLHF

j_gene: TRBJ1-6
d_gene: TRBD1
v_gene: TRBV5-6
abundance: NA
len: 15
CDR3nt: TGTGCCAGCAGCTCGGGACAGGGGATAAATTCACCCCTCCACTTT
CDR3aa: CASSSGQGINSPLHF

j_gene: TRBJ1-1
d_gene: NA
v_gene: TRBV15
abundance: NA
len: 15
CDR3nt: TGTGCCACCAGCACCTATACCACAGGAAACACTGAAGCTTTCTTT
CDR3aa: CATSTYTTGNTEAFF

j_gene: TRBJ1-1
d_gene: TRBD1
v_gene: TRBV7-8
abundance: NA
len: 16
CDR3nt: TGTGCCAGCAAACCTGACCCGGGACAGGGGAACACTGAAGCTTTCTTT
CDR3aa: CASKPDPGQGNTEAFF

j_gene: TRBJ2-5
d_gene: NA
v_gene: TRBV5-1
abundance: NA
len: 13
CDR3nt: TGCGCCAGCGTCCCTTGGGGAGGAAAGACCCAGTACTTC
CDR3aa: CASVPWGGKTQYF

j_gene: TRBJ1-1
d_gene: NA
v_gene: TRBV9
abundance: NA
len: 14
CDR3nt: TGTGCCAGCAGCGTTGTGGGAGAGAACACTGAAGCTTTCTTT
CDR3aa: CASSVVGENTEAFF

j_gene: TRBJ2-3
d_gene: NA
v_gene: TRBV3-1/TRBV3-2
abundance: NA
len: 11
CDR3nt: TGTGCCAGCAGCCAAGTAACGCGAAAGTATTTT
CDR3aa: CASSQVTRKYF

j_gene: TRBJ2-1
d_gene: NA
v_gene: TRBV5-4
abundance: NA
len: 15
CDR3nt: TGTGCCAGCAGCCCGCGCCGTGACAGTTTAGGTGAGCAGTTCTTC
CDR3aa: CASSPRRDSLGEQFF

j_gene: TRBJ2-1
d_gene: NA
v_gene: TRBV9
abundance: NA
len: 16
CDR3nt: TGTGCCAGCAGCGTAGAAGGCAGGTCCTCCTACAATGAGCAGTTCTTC
CDR3aa: CASSVEGRSSYNEQFF

j_gene: TRBJ2-1
d_gene: NA
v_gene: TRBV5-1
abundance: NA
len: 13
CDR3nt: TGCGCCAGCAGCCTGCAGGGGGGCAATGAGCAGTTCTTC
CDR3aa: CASSLQGGNEQFF

j_gene: TRBJ1-1
d_gene: TRBD1
v_gene: TRBV4-2
abundance: NA
len: 14
CDR3nt: TGTGCCAGCAGCAAGGGACAGCCGAACACTGAAGCTTTCTTT
CDR3aa: CASSKGQPNTEAFF

j_gene: TRBJ2-3
d_gene: TRBD2
v_gene: TRBV11-1
abundance: once
len: 15
CDR3nt: TGTGCCAGCAGCTTAAACCGGGGGGGCACAGATACGCAGTATTTT
CDR3aa: CASSLNRGGTDTQYF

j_gene: TRBJ2-5
d_gene: NA
v_gene: TRBV6-5
abundance: NA
len: 13
CDR3nt: TGTGCCAGCAGTCCGACAGGGTCGGGGGCCCAGTACTTC
CDR3aa: CASSPTGSGAQYF

j_gene: TRBJ1-3
d_gene: NA
v_gene: TRBV5-6
abundance: NA
len: 16
CDR3nt: TGTGCCAGCAGCTTGGGTAGGGGGAGCCCTGGAAACACCATATATTTT
CDR3aa: CASSLGRGSPGNTIYF

j_gene: TRBJ1-2
d_gene: NA
v_gene: TRBV11-2
abundance: NA
len: 16
CDR3nt: TGTGCCAGCAGCTTAAGTTTAATCCCAGGGAACTATGGCTACACCTTC
CDR3aa: CASSLSLIPGNYGYTF